These T cell receptor beta chains were read from a single sample in a study of T-cell memory formation after mild COVID-19. MiXCR, applied by TCRdb to the 5' RACE reads, yields one record per CDR3 protein. The sample records 550,000 to 600,000 distinct CDR3 sequences, 17% being singletons. Sequencing was carried out using PBMCs or a T cell subset sorted from them (not recorded which). These receptor sequences come from an adult woman who had mild COVID-19 (a few samples of this study predate the infection). Cell type and time point are not known. Each CDR3 is given with its conserved first and last residue. A D gene is named only where the DNA matches it firmly. The size field is filled for only some rows; it gives once, few, many or a size class.

-	many	TRBV7-9	TRBJ2-1	TGTGCCAGCAGCTTAAACGTGTACAATGAGCAGTTCTTC	CASSLNVYNEQFF
TRBD2	few	TRBV10-3	TRBJ2-1	TGTGCCATCAGAGAGGGGACTACCAACAATGAGCAGTTCTTC	CAIREGTTNNEQFF
TRBD1	many	TRBV12-3/TRBV12-4	TRBJ1-1	TGTGCCAGCAGTCACAGGGGCCCGAACACTGAAGCTTTCTTT	CASSHRGPNTEAFF
-	-	TRBV5-6	TRBJ1-1	TGTGCCAGCAGCAGATCCCAGGGAACTGAAGCTTTCTTT	CASSRSQGTEAFF
-	-	TRBV24-1	TRBJ2-1	TGTGCCACCAGTGATTTTCTATCCACTTACAATGAGCAGTTCTTC	CATSDFLSTYNEQFF
-	-	TRBV6-5	TRBJ1-1	TGTGCCAGCAGTTACTCACCTGGCGTCACTGAAGCTTTCTTT	CASSYSPGVTEAFF
-	-	TRBV2	TRBJ2-3	TGTGCCAGCATGAGGGACAACACAGATACGCAGTATTTT	CASMRDNTDTQYF
TRBD1	-	TRBV10-3	TRBJ1-2	TGTGCCATGGGACAGGGTGATTTCTATGGCTACACCTTC	CAMGQGDFYGYTF
-	-	TRBV19	TRBJ1-2	TGTGCCAGTAGTATAGATCGAGACGTGGCTGGCTACACCTTC	CASSIDRDVAGYTF
TRBD2	few	TRBV13	TRBJ2-3	TGTGCCAGCAGCCAGGGACTAGCGTACGAACCTAGCACAGATACGCAGTATTTT	CASSQGLAYEPSTDTQYF
TRBD1	-	TRBV20-1	TRBJ1-1	TGCAGTGCTAGAAATCCAGGCGGGACAGGGAGGAACACTGAAGCTTTCTTT	CSARNPGGTGRNTEAFF
TRBD1	few	TRBV2	TRBJ2-2	TGTGCCAGCACCAGGGGGAATTCCGGGGAGCTGTTTTTT	CASTRGNSGELFF
-	few	TRBV7-9	TRBJ1-1	TGTGCCAGCAGCTTAGCAGGGGTCGGTACTGAAGCTTTCTTT	CASSLAGVGTEAFF
TRBD2	-	TRBV5-5	TRBJ2-3	TGTGCCAGCAGCTTGAACGCGGGGGGGCACACAGATACGCAGTATTTT	CASSLNAGGHTDTQYF
TRBD2	-	TRBV29-1	TRBJ2-7	TGCAGCGTTGAAGTGGCTAGCGGGGGATCCTACGAGCAGTACTTC	CSVEVASGGSYEQYF
-	many	TRBV5-5	TRBJ1-1	TGTGCCAGCAGCTACTATGGAAGGGGGAACACTGAAGCTTTCTTT	CASSYYGRGNTEAFF
-	few	TRBV29-1	TRBJ1-1	TGCAGCGGAACCAGGGCCCTGAACACTGAAGCTTTCTTT	CSGTRALNTEAFF
TRBD1	many	TRBV2	TRBJ2-7	TGTGCCAGCAGTGAATATCAGGGGGTAGTCTACGAGCAGTACTTC	CASSEYQGVVYEQYF
TRBD1	-	TRBV27	TRBJ2-7	TGTGCCAGCAGTATCAATACCGGGACAGTGGTGTACGAGCAGTACTTC	CASSINTGTVVYEQYF
-	-	TRBV20-1	TRBJ2-1	TGCAGTGCTTCCGGGGACTACAATGAGCAGTTCTTC	CSASGDYNEQFF
-	few	TRBV7-2	TRBJ1-6	TGTGCCAGCAGGTCTGGGGCGTATAATTCACCCCTCCACTTT	CASRSGAYNSPLHF
TRBD1	few	TRBV23-1	TRBJ2-1	TGCGCCAGCAGTCAGCCGGGACAGGGAGGCTTTGACGTCTACAATGAGCAGTTCTTC	CASSQPGQGGFDVYNEQFF
TRBD1	-	TRBV24-1	TRBJ2-3	TGTGCCACCAGTGACTCGGACAGGGTCGATACGCAGTATTTT	CATSDSDRVDTQYF
TRBD1	few	TRBV11-3	TRBJ2-3	TGTGCCAGCAGCCCCGGGACAGGTCCCAATACGCAGTATTTT	CASSPGTGPNTQYF
-	many	TRBV7-9	TRBJ2-5	TGTGCCAGCAGCTTCCCCTCCCAAGAGACCCAGTACTTC	CASSFPSQETQYF
-	few	TRBV27	TRBJ1-5	TGTGCCAGCAGTTGGGGCAGGGCTTTTGGGGACAATCAGCCCCAGCATTTT	CASSWGRAFGDNQPQHF
TRBD1	-	TRBV6-1	TRBJ1-5	TGTGCCAGCAGTGATCCAACTTACGTCCCGGGACAGGGTGGCAATCAGCCCCAGCATTTT	CASSDPTYVPGQGGNQPQHF
TRBD1	-	TRBV7-2	TRBJ1-2	TGTGCCAGCAGCTTAGGAGGAGGGGGCACCTCTAACTATGGCTACACCTTC	CASSLGGGGTSNYGYTF
TRBD2	-	TRBV5-1	TRBJ2-2	TGCGCCAGCAGCTCTCAGACTAGCGGGGCGCTCACCGGGGAGCTGTTTTTT	CASSSQTSGALTGELFF
TRBD2	-	TRBV4-3	TRBJ2-5	TGCGCCAGCAGCCAAGAGGTGGTCGCGGGAGGGTACCAAGAGACCCAGTACTTC	CASSQEVVAGGYQETQYF
TRBD2	-	TRBV7-8	TRBJ2-2	TGTGCCAGCACCCCGCGGGGGGAGAACACCGGGGAGCTGTTTTTT	CASTPRGENTGELFF
-	-	TRBV4-1	TRBJ1-1	TGCGCCAGCAGGCCGGTCGGACGGGCGAACACTGAAGCTTTCTTT	CASRPVGRANTEAFF
TRBD2	few	TRBV6-6	TRBJ2-7	TGTGCCAGCACCTCCCATCCCGTGGCGGGAGTGTTTGGGCAGTACTTC	CASTSHPVAGVFGQYF
-	-	TRBV14	TRBJ1-3	TGTGCCAGCAGCCAAGTACGGGGAAGTTCAGACACCATATATTTT	CASSQVRGSSDTIYF
-	many	TRBV7-6	TRBJ2-3	TGTGCCAGCAGCTTTTCCGGAGGACTCACAGATACGCAGTATTTT	CASSFSGGLTDTQYF
TRBD2	few	TRBV12-3/TRBV12-4	TRBJ2-1	TGTGCCAGCAGTCCTCCCCACGGCACGGGAGGAGCCTACAATGAGCAGTTCTTC	CASSPPHGTGGAYNEQFF